The 9 T cell receptor beta chains below were found in one sample sequenced in a study of blood T cell repertoires in COVID-19. Clones were sequenced by immunoSEQ multiplex PCR, and TCRdb holds only the in-frame ones, with some missing. In the table there are 350,000 to 500,000 clones, about 88% of which are singletons. The sample consisted of PBMCs or T cells enriched from blood (not recorded which). Source of these receptors: a woman aged 18-29 years who had been exposed to COVID-19.

This clone was counted a single time. CDR3 residues: CASSIIPDSSGNTIYF. CDR3 in DNA: TGTGCCAGCAGCATCATTCCGGACAGCTCTGGAAACACCATATATTTT. The J gene is TRBJ1-3, the V gene TRBV21-1; the table assigns TRBD1, which was not confirmed against the DNA. TRBV21-1 is deemed a pseudogene. The length of the CDR3 is 16 residues.

The rearrangement joins TRBV4-3 to TRBJ2-3; D is unclear. This CDR3 has 17 amino acids. Germline CDR1 LGHNA, CDR2 YSLEER. Deletions cut 0 bases from V and 3 bases from J, with 16 bases between. In nucleotides, the CDR3 is TGCGCCAGCAGCCAAGATCCGCTAGATCGCATTACAGATACGCAGTATTTT. Its translation: CASSQDPLDRITDTQYF.

CDR3 DNA sequence: TGCGCCAGCAGCCGTTCCGGGACGGACTATAATCAGCCCCAGCATTTT. This sequence encodes CASSRSGTDYNQPQHF. This rearrangement joins TRBV4-1 to TRBJ1-5; D is perhaps TRBD1 (5 bases). Germline V gives CDR1 MGHRA, CDR2 YSYEKL. The germline V and J ends were trimmed by 4 bases and 4 bases, with 17 bases remaining between them. CDR3 size: 16 residues.

The rearrangement uses TRBV28 and TRBJ2-2; 13 bases are a match to TRBD2. CDR1 and CDR2 from the germline V gene are MDHEN and SYDVKM. CDR3 size: 16 residues. V shed 5 bases, J shed 7 bases, and the junction held 7 bases outside the gene matches. The CDR3 loop is CASSATSGGFHGELFF. As DNA, the CDR3 is TGTGCCAGCAGTGCGACTAGCGGGGGGTTTCACGGGGAGCTGTTTTTT.

This clone was recorded only once. The J gene is TRBJ1-4, the V gene TRBV5-1; TRBD1 might be the D (6 bases). This CDR3 contains 14 residues. Trimming shortened V by 5 bases and J by 5 bases, and 13 bases separated the two germline ends. Germline CDR1 SGHRS, CDR2 YFSETQ. The CDR3 nucleotides are TGCGCCAGCAGGACGGACAGCTCGAATGAAAAACTGTTTTTT. This encodes CASRTDSSNEKLFF.

The chain uses TRBV11-2 and TRBJ2-5; D not resolved. Trimming left V 1 base short and J 5 bases short, with 8 bases between. CDR1 SGHAT and CDR2 FQNNGV come from the germline V gene. This CDR3 region has 13 residues. CDR3 sequence (DNA): TGTGCCAGCAGCTTAGCTCTGCGGGAGACCCAGTACTTC. It specifies CASSLALRETQYF.

The genes are TRBV6-5 and TRBJ2-7; D unresolved. This CDR3 is 12 amino acids long. Germline loops: CDR1 MNHEY, CDR2 SVGAGI. Between the trimmed V and J ends, which lost 4 bases and 5 bases, there was a span of 9 bases. CDR3 loop: CASSSHFHEQYF. CDR3 in DNA: TGTGCCAGCAGTTCCCACTTCCACGAGCAGTACTTC.

The J gene is TRBJ1-4, the V gene TRBV28; 8 nucleotides line up with TRBD1. The CDR3 totals 17 residues. Germline values: CDR1 MDHEN, CDR2 SYDVKM. The V segment lost 2 bases and the J segment 2 bases; nucleotides outside the gene matches: 7. Here the CDR3 reads CASSLIGQGATNEKLFF. The DNA for the CDR3 is TGTGCCAGCAGTTTAATCGGTCAGGGGGCCACTAATGAAAAACTGTTTTTT.

The rearrangement uses TRBV6-5 and TRBJ1-6; possibly TRBD1 for D (5 bases). V lost 5 bases and J 6 bases, leaving 14 bases between the germline ends. This CDR3 contains 15 residues. CDR1 is MNHEY, CDR2 SVGAGI, per germline. CDR3 region: CASSLPPQGNSPLHF. The DNA of the CDR3 is TGTGCCAGCAGTCTCCCACCTCAGGGTAATTCACCCCTCCACTTT.